This T cell receptor (beta chain) was documented in a study of T-cell reconstitution after alpha-beta-depleted transplantation in children. Study-wide results and caveats: Certain patients had high TCRbeta diversity at day 60, and it came from recipient T cells and thymic progenitors that survived. Several hundred graft clones that had expanded were reportedly the source of alpha-beta T cells about two months after transplant.

TCRbeta library preparation incorporated unique molecular identifiers. MiXCR, run by TCRdb on the PCR reads, gives a single entry per CDR3 protein. Of over 90,000 distinct CDR3 sequences listed, around 6% were seen once; the top ten hold 6% to 7%. Germline CDR1 SGHRS, CDR2 YFSETQ. V shed 2 bases and J shed 4 bases, with 12 bases lying between them. The CDR3 is 14 residues long. This clonotype came up many times. No antigen is known for it. The chain links TRBV5-1 to TRBJ2-5, with D possibly matching TRBD2 (6 bases). This sample comprised PBMCs, mostly from graft donor cells, obtained 60 days after TCRalphabeta/CD19-depleted stem cell transplant. This TCR derives from a female patient between 2 and 15 years old who had a stem cell transplant for Fanconi anemia, so the T cells may come from the graft donor. The CDR3 sequence: CASSFGGVGETQYF. Here the CDR3 DNA reads TGCGCCAGCAGCTTCGGAGGGGTAGGAGAGACCCAGTACTTC.